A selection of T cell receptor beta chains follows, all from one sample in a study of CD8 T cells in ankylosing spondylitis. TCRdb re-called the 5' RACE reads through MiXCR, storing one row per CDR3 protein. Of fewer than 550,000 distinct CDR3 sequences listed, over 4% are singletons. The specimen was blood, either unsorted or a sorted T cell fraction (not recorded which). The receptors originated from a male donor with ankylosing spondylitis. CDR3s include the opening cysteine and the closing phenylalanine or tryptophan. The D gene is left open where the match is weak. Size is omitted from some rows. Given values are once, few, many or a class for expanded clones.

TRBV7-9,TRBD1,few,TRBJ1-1,CASSTGQPSGKAFF,TGTGCCAGCAGCACGGGACAGCCTTCGGGTAAAGCTTTCTTT
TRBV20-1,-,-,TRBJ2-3,CCARRGIYTGTDTQYF,TGCTGTGCTAGAAGAGGGATTTATACTGGCACAGATACGCAGTATTTT
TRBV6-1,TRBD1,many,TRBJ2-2,CASRRGQSTGELFF,TGTGCCAGCAGACGGGGACAGAGCACCGGGGAGCTGTTTTTT
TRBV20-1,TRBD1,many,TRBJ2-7,CSAGGGTGKNEQYF,TGCAGTGCTGGGGGTGGGACAGGGAAAAACGAGCAGTACTTC
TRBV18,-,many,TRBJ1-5,CASSPPGARDGQPQHF,TGTGCCAGCTCACCACCGGGGGCCAGGGATGGTCAGCCCCAGCATTTT
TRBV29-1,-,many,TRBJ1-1,CSGGGMNTEAFF,TGCAGCGGCGGAGGGATGAACACTGAAGCTTTCTTT
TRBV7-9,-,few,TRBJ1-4,CASSHDLANEKLFF,TGTGCCAGCAGCCACGACCTAGCGAATGAAAAACTGTTTTTT
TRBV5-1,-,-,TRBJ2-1,CASSLERKQFF,TGCGCCAGCAGCTTGGAGCGAAAACAGTTCTTC
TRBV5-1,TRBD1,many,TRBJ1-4,CASSAGTALDEKLFF,TGCGCCAGCAGCGCGGGGACAGCCCTTGATGAAAAACTGTTTTTT
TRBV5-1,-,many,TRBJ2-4,CASSLDLPENIQYF,TGCGCCAGCAGCTTGGACCTGCCAGAGAACATTCAGTACTTC
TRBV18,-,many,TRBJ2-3,CASSPGPDTQYF,TGTGCCAGCTCACCAGGTCCCGATACGCAGTATTTT
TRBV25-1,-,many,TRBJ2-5,CASRSPGETQYF,TGTGCCAGCAGGTCCCCAGGGGAGACCCAGTACTTC
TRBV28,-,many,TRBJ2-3,CASFSQWAGEQDTQYF,TGTGCCAGCTTCTCACAGTGGGCGGGCGAACAAGATACGCAGTATTTT
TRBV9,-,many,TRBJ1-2,CASSVDGVTYGYTF,TGTGCCAGCAGCGTAGATGGGGTCACTTATGGCTACACCTTC
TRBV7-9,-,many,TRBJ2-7,CASSLGFRTSLPYEQYF,TGTGCCAGCAGCTTAGGGTTCCGGACTTCGTTACCCTACGAGCAGTACTTC
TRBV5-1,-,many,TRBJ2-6,CASSSEPQGSGANVLTF,TGCGCCAGCAGCTCTGAACCACAGGGATCAGGGGCCAACGTCCTGACTTTC
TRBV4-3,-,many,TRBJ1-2,CASSQGDSYYGYTF,TGCGCCAGCAGCCAAGGTGACAGCTACTATGGCTACACCTTC
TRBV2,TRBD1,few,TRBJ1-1,CASSEADNFRTGTLNTEAFF,TGTGCCAGCAGTGAAGCCGACAACTTTCGGACAGGGACCTTGAACACTGAAGCTTTCTTT
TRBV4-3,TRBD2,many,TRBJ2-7,CASSQGLAGNYEQYF,TGCGCCAGCAGCCAAGGACTAGCGGGGAACTACGAGCAGTACTTC
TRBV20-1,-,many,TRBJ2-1,CSATPGGGASEQFF,TGCAGTGCTACCCCGGGTGGGGGGGCCTCTGAGCAGTTCTTC
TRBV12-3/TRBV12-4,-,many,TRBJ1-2,CASWKWGYGYTF,TGTGCCAGCTGGAAGTGGGGGTATGGCTACACCTTC
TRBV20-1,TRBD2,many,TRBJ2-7,CSAKFSGTYEQYF,TGCAGTGCTAAATTTAGCGGGACCTACGAGCAGTACTTC
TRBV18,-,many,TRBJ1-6,CASSPTPEGSPLHF,TGTGCCAGCTCACCCACACCTGAAGGTTCACCCCTCCACTTT
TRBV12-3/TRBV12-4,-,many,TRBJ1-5,CASSLMAGGSQPQHF,TGTGCCAGCAGTTTAATGGCTGGAGGGTCTCAGCCCCAGCATTTT
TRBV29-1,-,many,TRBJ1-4,CSAIGVDEKLFF,TGCAGCGCCATCGGAGTTGATGAAAAACTGTTTTTT
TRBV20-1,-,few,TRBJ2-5,CSANGYQETQYF,TGCAGTGCTAACGGGTACCAAGAGACCCAGTACTTC
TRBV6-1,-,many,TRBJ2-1,CASSPVVTSNEQFF,TGTGCCAGCAGTCCCGTCGTTACATCCAATGAGCAGTTCTTC
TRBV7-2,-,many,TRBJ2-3,CASSLGSGPDTQYF,TGTGCCAGCAGCTTAGGGTCGGGACCAGATACGCAGTATTTT
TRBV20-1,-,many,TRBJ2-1,CSALTSGPYNEQFF,TGCAGTGCACTTACGAGCGGGCCTTACAATGAGCAGTTCTTC
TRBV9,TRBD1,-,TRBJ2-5,CASSVPTGSFPETQYF,TGTGCCAGCAGCGTCCCGACAGGGAGTTTTCCAGAGACCCAGTACTTC
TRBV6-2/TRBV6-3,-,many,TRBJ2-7,CASSYSPYEQYF,TGTGCCAGCAGTTACTCCCCCTACGAGCAGTACTTC
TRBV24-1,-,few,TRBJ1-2,CATSDPAAGYGYTF,TGTGCCACCAGTGACCCCGCGGCGGGTTATGGCTACACCTTC
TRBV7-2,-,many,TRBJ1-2,CASSLTGMDGYTF,TGTGCCAGCAGCCTTACAGGGATGGATGGCTACACCTTC
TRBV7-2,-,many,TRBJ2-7,CASSTGQPRSYEQYF,TGTGCCAGCAGCACCGGACAGCCCCGCTCCTACGAGCAGTACTTC
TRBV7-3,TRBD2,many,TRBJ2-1,CASSYSGAGSYNEQFF,TGTGCCAGCAGTTATAGCGGGGCGGGCTCCTACAATGAGCAGTTCTTC
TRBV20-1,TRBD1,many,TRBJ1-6,CSAPRDSQNSPLHF,TGCAGTGCCCCGAGGGACAGTCAGAATTCACCCCTCCACTTT
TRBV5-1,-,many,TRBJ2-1,CASSLVLVGGNEQFF,TGCGCCAGCAGCTTGGTTTTGGTAGGAGGGAATGAGCAGTTCTTC
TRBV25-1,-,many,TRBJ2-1,CASRRGDAQFF,TGTGCCAGCAGGAGGGGGGACGCGCAGTTCTTC
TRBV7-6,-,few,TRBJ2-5,CASSLRVASPRLQETQYF,TGTGCCAGCAGCTTAAGGGTGGCCTCACCTAGGCTCCAAGAGACCCAGTACTTC
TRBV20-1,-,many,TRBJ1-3,CSGRASGNTIYF,TGCAGTGGGAGGGCCTCTGGAAACACCATATATTTT